This T cell receptor beta chain came from a study of blood T cell repertoires in COVID-19. Whole-study context: Acute and convalescent COVID-19 samples came from the United States, Italy and Spain.

This CDR3 region has 16 residues. The ends were cut back, 1 base at V and 0 bases at J, with 12 bases in the middle. The germline V gene has CDR1 SGDLS and CDR2 YYNGEE. Profiling relied on immunoSEQ multiplex PCR, and the TCRdb table lists in-frame clones only, not all of them. The sample includes 72,000 or so clones, approximately 89% seen only once; the top ten take around 13%. This receptor was taken from a woman in her fifties or sixties with acute or convalescent COVID-19. The chain recombines TRBV9 with TRBJ2-3, with D possibly TRBD2 on 5 matching bases. Sequences were obtained from peripheral blood. This chain's CDR3 is CASSVRSGSSTDTQYF. The CDR3 DNA reads TGTGCCAGCAGCGTAAGATCGGGGAGTAGCACAGATACGCAGTATTTT. Using reference TRBV9 and TRBJ2-3 for the parts outside the CDR3, the full variable domain is DSGVTQTPKHLITATGQRVTLRCSPRSGDLSVYWYQQSLDQGLQFLIQYYNGEERAKGNILERFSAQQFPDLHSELNLSSLELGDSALYFCASSVRSGSSTDTQYFGPGTRLTVL.